A single sample is the source of the 13 T cell receptor beta chains below, sequenced in a study of Ad26.COV2.S vaccination and SARS-CoV-2 variants. TCRdb keeps only in-frame clones here, not all; method: immunoSEQ multiplex PCR. The sample shows roughly 330,000 clones, roughly nine tenths of them seen only once. Noted treatment: around 19 received Ad26.COV2.S at low or high dose, single or two shots; five or six received placebo; per-sample allocation not given. Day 63 after the first vaccine or placebo injection was the time point for sampling. The sample consisted of peripheral blood, taken in a trial of Ad26.COV2.S vaccine versus placebo. The receptors shown here come from a person aged 18-65 years who received the Ad26.COV2.S COVID-19 vaccine or a placebo.

This clone has just one count. The chain uses TRBV30 and TRBJ1-2; 10 nucleotides match TRBD1. Germline V gene data show CDR1 as GTSNPN and CDR2 as SVGIG (reference sequence). The V gene end was trimmed by 4 bases and the J gene end by 5 bases; junction bases not matched to a gene: 7. The CDR3 totals 14 residues. As DNA, the CDR3 is TGTGCCTGGACTCCGGACAGGGGGGGGTATGGCTACACCTTC. Translated, it gives CAWTPDRGGYGYTF.

As DNA, the CDR3 is TGTGCCTGTTCGGGGACCCCAGGGTCGGCGGAGACCCAGTACTTC. Protein: CACSGTPGSAETQYF. The J gene is TRBJ2-5, the V gene TRBV15; D may correspond to TRBD1 or TRBD2 (5 bases each). Germline V gene sequence: CDR1 LNHNV, CDR2 YYDKDF (reference sequence). The CDR3 is 15 residues long. With 11 bases removed from V and 5 bases from J, the gap between germline ends came to 24 bases.

V gene TRBV19 combines with J gene TRBJ1-4, with unresolved D. Germline V gene sequence: CDR1 LNHDA, CDR2 SQIVND (reference sequence). V was cut by 5 bases and J by 5 bases, with 15 bases left in between. The CDR3 totals 15 residues. Here the CDR3 reads CASSGSGGANEKLFF. The CDR3 DNA is TGTGCCAGTAGTGGTAGTGGAGGTGCCAATGAAAAACTGTTTTTT. Full variable domain (rest looked up from reference TRBV19 and TRBJ1-4): DGGITQSPKYLFRKEGQNVTLSCEQNLNHDAMYWYRQDPGQGLRLIYYSQIVNDFQKGDIAEGYSVSREKKESFPLTVTSAQKNPTAFYLCASSGSGGANEKLFFGSGTQLSVL.

This chain links TRBV18 with TRBJ2-1; 10 nucleotides agree with TRBD2. The length of the CDR3 is 16 residues. V dropped 6 bases and J dropped 3; count of bases not matched to a gene: 8. Germline CDR1 and CDR2: KGHSH and LQKENI. CDR3 amino acids: CASSLGTSGIYNEQFF. CDR3 DNA sequence: TGTGCCAGCTCTCTTGGAACTAGCGGGATCTACAATGAGCAGTTCTTC.

This clone was counted a few times. V gene TRBV6-5 combines with J gene TRBJ1-3, with D perhaps TRBD1 (5 bases). V lost 10 bases and J lost 0, with 16 bases in between. This CDR3 spans 15 amino acids. Germline loops: CDR1 MNHEY, CDR2 SVGAGI. DNA of the CDR3: TGTGCCACCATTGGGGGACCGAACTCTGGAAACACCATATATTTT. This gives the protein CATIGGPNSGNTIYF.

The chain couples TRBV5-1 to TRBJ1-2; D possibly corresponds to TRBD1 (6 bases). CDR3 length equals 15 residues. CDR1 is SGHRS, CDR2 YFSETQ, per germline. Trimming took 2 bases from V and 0 from J, leaving 11 bases between them. CDR3 protein: CASSFRTASNYGYTF. CDR3 coding DNA: TGCGCCAGCAGCTTCCGGACAGCTTCTAACTATGGCTACACCTTC.

The genes are TRBV6-5 and TRBJ1-3; D unclear. Germline V gene lookup returns CDR1 MNHEY and CDR2 SVGAGI. V was clipped by 10 bases and J by 0 bases, with 13 bases between them. The CDR3 contains 14 residues. Here the CDR3 DNA reads TGTGCCACCTCGTGGGATTACTCTGGAAACACCATATATTTT. Translated: CATSWDYSGNTIYF.

V is TRBV6-5 and J is TRBJ1-6; TRBD1 might be the D (5 bases). Germline V gives CDR1 MNHEY, CDR2 SVGAGI. CDR3 size: 14 residues. V lost 6 bases to trimming and J lost 10 bases, with 16 bases between them. The CDR3 sequence: CASRWGLKESPLHF. CDR3 bases: TGTGCCAGCAGGTGGGGGTTAAAGGAGTCACCCCTCCACTTT.

The chain recombines TRBV2 with TRBJ1-2; D unresolved. V was trimmed by 1 base and J by 6 bases, leaving 9 bases between them. This CDR3 has 13 amino acids. Germline V lookup: CDR1 SNHLY, CDR2 FYNNEI. In DNA form, the CDR3 reads TGTGCCAGCAGTGAAGGAGAGAGACATGGCTACACCTTC. Protein: CASSEGERHGYTF.

The chain has TRBV9 and TRBJ2-1, with 9 bases identical to TRBD1. The length of the CDR3 is 15 residues. Germline lookup yields CDR1 SGDLS and CDR2 YYNGEE. The junction had 9 bases not matched to a gene; V was cut back by 2 bases and J by 9 bases. CDR3 sequence reads: CASSVGGTGFVEQFF. Here the CDR3 DNA reads TGTGCCAGCAGCGTCGGCGGGACAGGGTTTGTTGAGCAGTTCTTC.

This chain joins TRBV7-2 and TRBJ1-5, with D perhaps matching TRBD1 (5 bases). The germline gives CDR1 SGHTA, CDR2 FQGNSA. The length of the CDR3 is 14 residues. V lost 6 bases to trimming and J lost 7 bases, with 16 bases between them. As DNA, the CDR3 is TGTGCCAGCAGTCCATTCAGGGTCGAGCAGCCCCAGCATTTT. This encodes CASSPFRVEQPQHF.

The V call is TRBV7-9, the J call TRBJ1-1; the match to TRBD1 covers 8 bases. The CDR3 runs 15 residues. After removal of 5 bases from V and 2 bases from J, the junction contained 7 bases not matched to a gene. CDR1 is SEHNR, CDR2 FQNEAQ, per germline (reference sequence). CDR3 amino acids: CASSLLTGGNTEAFF. CDR3 DNA sequence: TGTGCCAGCAGCCTCCTTACAGGGGGAAACACTGAAGCTTTCTTT.

This sequence joins TRBV6-6 and TRBJ2-3, with TRBD2 as a possible D gene (6 bases). There are 14 residues in the CDR3. The germline V gene has CDR1 MNHNY and CDR2 SVGAGI (reference sequence). Trimming took 10 bases from V and 1 from J, leaving 15 bases between them. The CDR3 loop reads CATSRGTRTDTQYF. For the CDR3, the DNA is TGTGCCACCTCCCGGGGGACTCGCACAGATACGCAGTATTTT.